This T cell receptor (beta chain) was profiled in a study of naive and memory T cell subsets. Both TRBC1 and TRBC2 were covered by a beta constant-region primer of two equimolar oligonucleotides. Ligated cDNA was amplified by four rounds of PCR with nested alpha and beta constant-region primers and SP2. TCRdb re-called the UMI-ligation and nested PCR reads with MiXCR, one entry per CDR3 protein. Of tens of thousands of distinct CDR3 sequences in the sample, approximately 10% were seen once. Study-wide results and caveats: In naive cells, over 85% of TCR sequences were seen only once. Naive and memory repertoire findings lacked a ground truth for validation.

This CDR3 region has 13 residues. Germline values: CDR1 SGHTA, CDR2 FQGNSA. The V gene lost 3 bases and the J gene lost 1 base, with 4 bases spanning the gap. CMV status came from CD4+ IFNgamma after overnight CMV lysate stimulation. Sequential positive selection took CD4 T cells first, then CD8 T cells. The table lists this clonotype with a few counts. As yet, its antigen is unknown. This clonotype originated in a human donor in good health. V gene TRBV7-2 combines with J gene TRBJ2-1; no firm D call. The sample was central memory CD8+ T cells from blood. Written as DNA, the CDR3 is TGTGCCAGCAGCTTCTTTTCCTACAATGAGCAGTTCTTC. As protein: CASSFFSYNEQFF.